This is a list of T cell receptor beta chains from one sample in a study of T cells in Graves' hyperthyroidism and ophthalmopathy. Via MiXCR, TCRdb re-called the multiplex PCR reads, giving one row per CDR3 protein. The sample holds about 640,000 distinct CDR3 sequences, less than 25% seen once. Source material: blood. The origin of the receptors is a man aged 30 to 45 with Graves' ophthalmopathy. CDR3s include the opening cysteine and the closing phenylalanine or tryptophan. The order of the fields is J gene, D gene, clone size, V gene, CDR3 protein, CDR3 DNA. D genes are given only for firm matches. Expanded clones get a size class; other rows say once, few or many, or leave the size out.

J: TRBJ2-2; D: TRBD1; size: -; V: TRBV9; CDR3: CASSVATGTGYTGELFF; DNA: TGTGCCAGCAGCGTAGCTACGGGGACAGGGTACACCGGGGAGCTGTTTTTT
J: TRBJ2-5; D: TRBD1; size: once; V: TRBV11-1; CDR3: CASSFDRVSETQYF; DNA: TGTGCCAGCAGCTTCGACAGGGTGAGCGAGACCCAGTACTTC
J: TRBJ2-1; D: TRBD1; size: -; V: TRBV4-1; CDR3: CASSQPRDRGNEQFF; DNA: TGCGCCAGCAGCCAACCCCGGGACAGGGGTAATGAGCAGTTCTTC
J: TRBJ2-7; D: -; size: many; V: TRBV20-1; CDR3: CSASTMDSGGLEQYF; DNA: TGCAGTGCTTCGACGATGGACAGTGGGGGCCTCGAGCAGTACTTC
J: TRBJ1-4; D: -; size: -; V: TRBV11-2; CDR3: CASSLDRTKLFF; DNA: TGTGCCAGCAGCTTAGATCGGACAAAACTGTTTTTT
J: TRBJ2-3; D: -; size: few; V: TRBV6-1; CDR3: CASSALEDTQYF; DNA: TGTGCCAGCAGTGCCCTCGAGGATACGCAGTATTTT
J: TRBJ1-1; D: -; size: many; V: TRBV5-1; CDR3: CASSPSTGNTEAFF; DNA: TGCGCCAGCAGCCCATCGACAGGGAACACTGAAGCTTTCTTT
J: TRBJ2-1; D: -; size: -; V: TRBV20-1; CDR3: CSARVAGVRYNEQFF; DNA: TGCAGTGCTAGAGTGGCAGGGGTGAGGTACAATGAGCAGTTCTTC
J: TRBJ1-5; D: -; size: many; V: TRBV20-1; CDR3: CSASWSRGGNQPQHF; DNA: TGCAGTGCTAGTTGGTCCAGGGGAGGCAATCAGCCCCAGCATTTT
J: TRBJ2-5; D: -; size: -; V: TRBV18; CDR3: CASSPWGAPQETQYF; DNA: TGTGCCAGCTCACCCTGGGGCGCACCACAAGAGACCCAGTACTTC
J: TRBJ2-3; D: -; size: -; V: TRBV5-1; CDR3: CASSLVTLSTDTQYF; DNA: TGCGCCAGCAGCTTGGTTACCCTAAGCACAGATACGCAGTATTTT
J: TRBJ1-2; D: -; size: few; V: TRBV29-1; CDR3: CSVGLRSGYTF; DNA: TGCAGCGTAGGGTTGCGGTCTGGCTACACCTTC
J: TRBJ1-4; D: -; size: -; V: TRBV28; CDR3: CASSGTVPMEKLFF; DNA: TGTGCCAGCAGTGGGACGGTCCCGATGGAAAAACTGTTTTTT
J: TRBJ2-2; D: TRBD1; size: few; V: TRBV11-1; CDR3: CASSHRTGYTGELFF; DNA: TGTGCCAGCAGTCATCGGACAGGGTACACCGGGGAGCTGTTTTTT
J: TRBJ1-5; D: -; size: many; V: TRBV15; CDR3: CATSRVPFAGSNQPQHF; DNA: TGTGCCACCAGCAGAGTTCCCTTCGCAGGTAGCAATCAGCCCCAGCATTTT
J: TRBJ1-2; D: -; size: few; V: TRBV7-2; CDR3: CASSDAGALSGYTF; DNA: TGTGCCAGCAGCGACGCGGGGGCACTTAGCGGCTACACCTTC
J: TRBJ1-2; D: -; size: many; V: TRBV7-9; CDR3: CASSSPIQGNGYTF; DNA: TGTGCCAGCAGCTCCCCAATCCAGGGGAATGGCTACACCTTC
J: TRBJ1-1; D: -; size: -; V: TRBV27; CDR3: CASSLGMRNTEAFF; DNA: TGTGCCAGCAGCCTCGGGATGAGGAACACTGAAGCTTTCTTT
J: TRBJ1-2; D: -; size: few; V: TRBV5-1; CDR3: CASSLETGSDYGCTF; DNA: TGCGCCAGCAGCTTGGAGACGGGGTCTGACTATGGCTGCACCTTC
J: TRBJ2-3; D: -; size: -; V: TRBV7-9; CDR3: CASSAGQGGADTQYF; DNA: TGTGCCAGCAGCGCGGGGCAGGGTGGGGCAGATACGCAGTATTTT
J: TRBJ2-7; D: TRBD2; size: many; V: TRBV6-6; CDR3: CASSYSKSGGLPYEQYF; DNA: TGTGCCAGCAGTTACTCGAAATCGGGAGGCTTGCCTTACGAGCAGTACTTC
J: TRBJ2-1; D: TRBD2; size: many; V: TRBV5-1; CDR3: CASKLAGWVNEQFF; DNA: TGCGCCAGCAAACTAGCGGGATGGGTCAATGAGCAGTTCTTC
J: TRBJ1-4; D: -; size: many; V: TRBV6-6; CDR3: CASSYAGGWTNEKLFF; DNA: TGTGCCAGCAGTTACGCCGGCGGTTGGACTAATGAAAAACTGTTTTTT
J: TRBJ2-5; D: -; size: few; V: TRBV28; CDR3: CASRNSGRQETQYF; DNA: TGTGCCAGCAGAAATAGCGGACGTCAAGAGACCCAGTACTTC
J: TRBJ1-2; D: -; size: many; V: TRBV28; CDR3: CASSLGAGLYGYTF; DNA: TGTGCCAGCAGTTTGGGGGCAGGCCTATATGGCTACACCTTC